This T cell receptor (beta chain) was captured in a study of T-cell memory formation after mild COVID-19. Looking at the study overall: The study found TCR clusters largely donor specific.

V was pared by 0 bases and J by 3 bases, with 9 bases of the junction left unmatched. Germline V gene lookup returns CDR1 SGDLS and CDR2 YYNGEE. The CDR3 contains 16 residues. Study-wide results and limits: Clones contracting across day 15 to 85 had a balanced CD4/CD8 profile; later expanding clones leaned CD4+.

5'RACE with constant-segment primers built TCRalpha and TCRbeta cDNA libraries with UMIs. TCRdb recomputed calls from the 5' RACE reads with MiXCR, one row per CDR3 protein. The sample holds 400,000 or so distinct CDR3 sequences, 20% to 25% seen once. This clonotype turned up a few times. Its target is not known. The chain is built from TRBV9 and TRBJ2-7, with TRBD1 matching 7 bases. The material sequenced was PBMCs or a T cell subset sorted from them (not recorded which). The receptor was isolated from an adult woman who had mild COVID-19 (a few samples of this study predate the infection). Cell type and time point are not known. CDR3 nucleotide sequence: TGTGCCAGCAGCGTAGAGCAGGGGGTCAGGTACTACGAGCAGTACTTC. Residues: CASSVEQGVRYYEQYF.